The 20 T cell receptor beta chains reported below all come from one sample, sequenced in a study of T cell responses to AZD1222 COVID-19 vaccine. Libraries were prepared by immunoSEQ multiplex PCR; TCRdb keeps only in-frame clonotypes and omits some of them. The sample shows 150,000 to 200,000 clones, just over 90% of them seen only once. Sequencing was performed on peripheral blood, taken 28 days after the second AZD1222 dose. The receptors originated from an adult who received the AZD1222 COVID-19 vaccine.

This chain joins TRBV19 and TRBJ2-3, with a weak D call TRBD1 (6 bases). Germline assignment: CDR1 LNHDA and CDR2 SQIVND (reference sequence). This CDR3 comprises 14 residues. The germline V and J ends were trimmed by 4 bases and 4 bases, with 12 bases remaining between them. The CDR3 DNA is TGTGCCAGTAGTACCGGTACAGGGTCAGATACGCAGTATTTT. Encoded protein: CASSTGTGSDTQYF.

This chain connects TRBV7-2 to TRBJ2-3, with 9 bases aligning to TRBD2. The CDR3 is 16 amino acids. Germline loops: CDR1 SGHTA, CDR2 FQGNSA. The V and J ends lost 2 bases and 7 bases, in that order; junction bases with no gene match: 10. DNA of the CDR3: TGTGCCAGCAGCTTAAAGTCAAGCGGGGGGAAACATACGCAGTATTTT. It specifies CASSLKSSGGKHTQYF.

The chain is built from TRBV15 and TRBJ1-2; a possible D gene is TRBD1 (6 bases). The germline gives CDR1 LNHNV, CDR2 YYDKDF (reference sequence). The CDR3 contains 16 residues. The V gene lost 1 base and the J gene lost 5 bases, with 17 bases spanning the gap. The CDR3 sequence: CATSRVVGRGAYGYTF. The CDR3, as DNA: TGTGCCACCAGCAGAGTTGTGGGCAGGGGAGCGTATGGCTACACCTTC. Combining the CDR3 with reference TRBV15 and TRBJ1-2 gives the whole variable domain DAMVIQNPRYQVTQFGKPVTLSCSQTLNHNVMYWYQQKSSQAPKLLFHYYDKDFNNEADTPDNFQSRRPNTSFCFLDIRSPGLGDTAMYLCATSRVVGRGAYGYTFGSGTRLTVV.

In this sample, this clone turned up once. The chain employs TRBV7-2 and TRBJ1-5; no definite D call. Germline V gene sequence: CDR1 SGHTA, CDR2 FQGNSA. The CDR3 runs to 15 residues. V lost 0 bases and J lost 0, with 6 bases in between. Here the CDR3 DNA reads TGTGCCAGCAGCTTAGCGGCAGCTAGCAATCAGCCCCAGCATTTT. Translating it yields CASSLAAASNQPQHF.

This chain links TRBV7-2 with TRBJ2-7; TRBD2 is a possible D gene (5 bases). The CDR3 covers 15 residues. CDR1 and CDR2 (germline): SGHTA, FQGNSA. V lost 2 bases and J 0 bases, leaving 11 bases between the germline ends. The CDR3 coding sequence is TGTGCCAGCAGCTTAATGAGGGTTGGCTCCTACGAGCAGTACTTC. It encodes CASSLMRVGSYEQYF.

The rearrangement links TRBV7-3 to TRBJ1-1; no reliable D call. Trimming took 2 bases from V and 2 from J, leaving 6 bases between them. CDR1 and CDR2 (germline): SGHTA, FQGTGA. The CDR3 length is 13 residues. In DNA, the CDR3 is TGTGCCAGCAGCTTAGGCTCTAACACTGAAGCTTTCTTT. This gives the protein CASSLGSNTEAFF.

This sequence joins TRBV10-3 and TRBJ1-1, with 8 bases that match TRBD1. The length of the CDR3 is 14 residues. Germline trimming cut 6 bases from V and 1 base from J; bases unmatched to any gene: 4. The germline CDR1 and CDR2 sequences are ENHRY and SYGVKD. The CDR3: CAISGTGPNTEAFF. DNA for the CDR3: TGTGCCATCAGCGGGACAGGACCGAACACTGAAGCTTTCTTT.

This clone was seen only a few times. The chain employs TRBV19 and TRBJ1-5; tentatively, D is TRBD1 (5 bases). CDR1 is LNHDA, CDR2 SQIVND, per germline (reference sequence). The CDR3 is made up of 14 amino acids. The ends were cut back, 7 bases at V and 5 bases at J, with 15 bases in the middle. CDR3 coding DNA: TGTGCCAGTAACCTTCCGCAGGGCGATCAGCCCCAGCATTTT. This gives the protein CASNLPQGDQPQHF.

CDR3 sequence: CASRIGQGGNTIYF. Written as DNA, the CDR3 is TGCGCCAGCAGAATCGGACAGGGAGGAAACACCATATATTTT. This chain uses TRBV5-1 with TRBJ1-3; 8 bases match TRBD1. CDR1 and CDR2 from the germline V gene are SGHRS and YFSETQ. CDR3 length: 14 amino acids. V lost 5 bases and J lost 4; bases outside the gene matches: 5.

The J gene is TRBJ1-4, the V gene TRBV4-1; 8 nucleotides line up with TRBD1. The V gene's germline CDR1 is MGHRA and CDR2 YSYEKL. V shed 6 bases, J shed 8 bases, and the junction held 5 bases outside the gene matches. CDR3 length equals 13 residues. The chain's CDR3 is CASRTGGGEKLFF. CDR3 bases: TGCGCCAGCAGAACAGGGGGTGGGGAAAAACTGTTTTTT.

The chain has TRBV11-3 and TRBJ2-7; D might be TRBD2 (8 bases). This CDR3 is built from 20 residues. Trimming shortened V by 0 bases and J by 4 bases, and 28 bases separated the two germline ends. From germline, CDR1 is SGHNT and CDR2 YENEEA. CDR3 nucleotide sequence: TGTGCCAGCAGCTTAGATACCGGGACTAGATTGTTCGAGGGGGCTTACGAGCAGTACTTC. This codes for CASSLDTGTRLFEGAYEQYF.

The chain couples TRBV5-6 to TRBJ1-2; 8 bases fit TRBD1. The CDR3 consists of 15 residues. Germline CDR1 and CDR2: SGHDT and YYEEEE. V was pared by 2 bases and J by 8 bases, with 11 bases of the junction left unmatched. CDR3 sequence: CASSFSGQGGFGYTF. CDR3 DNA sequence: TGTGCCAGCAGCTTCAGCGGACAGGGAGGATTCGGCTACACCTTC.

The chain couples TRBV6-6 to TRBJ2-7; a weak D match, TRBD2 (5 bases). This CDR3 region has 11 residues. Germline values: CDR1 MNHNY, CDR2 SVGAGI (reference sequence). Trimming took off 6 bases at V and 6 bases at J, with 9 bases between the two ends. The CDR3 protein is CASRGAGEQYF. The CDR3 DNA is TGTGCCAGCAGGGGAGCTGGCGAGCAGTACTTC.

This chain joins TRBV7-2 and TRBJ2-7; 12 bases match TRBD1. The germline V gene has CDR1 SGHTA and CDR2 FQGNSA. The CDR3 has 15 residues. With 5 bases clipped from V and 6 bases from J, the junction kept 8 bases outside the gene matches. CDR3 coding DNA: TGTGCCAGCAGCCCCGGGACAGGGGGCTCTTTCGAGCAGTACTTC. Its protein is CASSPGTGGSFEQYF.

The chain recombines TRBV5-6 with TRBJ2-7, with D tentatively TRBD2 (6 bases). CDR1 SGHDT and CDR2 YYEEEE come from the germline V gene. The CDR3 is 13 amino acids. The germline V and J ends were trimmed by 1 base and 9 bases, with 14 bases remaining between them. The CDR3 DNA is TGTGCCAGCAGCTTGAGATTCGGGGGACTGCAGTACTTC. Its translation: CASSLRFGGLQYF.

The V and J genes are TRBV19 and TRBJ2-1; 10 nucleotides agree with TRBD2. Germline V gene lookup returns CDR1 LNHDA and CDR2 SQIVND (reference sequence). The CDR3 totals 20 residues. After removal of 3 bases from V and 0 bases from J, the junction contained 14 bases not matched to a gene. The CDR3 region is CASSISARSGRGSSYNEQFF. The CDR3 bases are TGTGCCAGTAGTATTTCTGCCCGAAGCGGGAGGGGAAGCTCCTACAATGAGCAGTTCTTC.

This chain links TRBV12-3 or TRBV12-4 with TRBJ2-2; D remains ambiguous. The CDR3 runs to 11 residues. Trimming left V 6 bases short and J 5 bases short, with 4 bases between. In nucleotides, the CDR3 is TGTGCCAGCAGGGGGACCGGGGAGCTGTTTTTT. Translating gives CASRGTGELFF.

As concerns this clone: In the same sample, other DNA sequences code for this CDR3. The chain recombines TRBV2 with TRBJ1-4, with no clear D. Trimming stripped 3 bases from V and 5 bases from J, with 7 bases between. CDR1 and CDR2 (germline): SNHLY, FYNNEI. This CDR3 is built from 13 residues. Written as DNA, the CDR3 is TGTGCCAGCAGTGACAGGTCGAATGAAAAACTGTTTTTT. Translation: CASSDRSNEKLFF.

The CDR3 loop is CASSLVPTRTYSYNSPLHF. The CDR3 DNA reads TGTGCCAGCAGCTTGGTCCCAACTCGTACCTACTCCTATAATTCACCCCTCCACTTT. The chain recombines TRBV5-4 with TRBJ1-6; D not resolved. The CDR3 is made up of 19 amino acids. V shed 0 bases and J shed 0 bases, with 16 bases lying between them. The germline CDR1 and CDR2 sequences are SGHNT and YYREEE (reference sequence).

This chain uses TRBV27 with TRBJ1-6, with a tentative D call TRBD1 (6 bases). The CDR3 is 17 amino acids. The V gene lost 0 bases and the J gene lost 7 bases, with 16 bases spanning the gap. CDR1 MNHEY and CDR2 SMNVEV come from the germline V gene (reference sequence). The CDR3: CASSLSKTGGPNSPLHF. The CDR3 nucleotides read TGTGCCAGCAGTTTATCGAAGACGGGGGGGCCAAATTCACCCCTCCACTTT.